The TCR beta chain under discussion was sequenced for a study of tumor-infiltrating lymphocytes in oesophageal squamous cell carcinoma. There are many counts of this clonotype. From the PCR reads, TCRdb called clonotypes with MiXCR, one entry per CDR3 protein. In the table there are approximately 11,000 distinct CDR3 sequences, 40% to 65% of which are singletons. The CDR3 runs 19 residues. The germline V gene has CDR1 SGHNT and CDR2 YYREEE (reference sequence). The J segment lost 3 bases and the V segment lost 0 bases, leaving 10 bases of the junction unmatched. V and J are TRBV5-4 and TRBJ2-2; 11 nucleotides agree with TRBD2. Sequencing was performed on esophageal tumor tissue. The receptor's source is a female donor with esophageal squamous cell carcinoma. The CDR3 DNA sequence: TGTGCCAGCAGCTTGGATTCAGCACTAGCGGGAGCGGACACCGGGGAGCTGTTTTTT. It specifies CASSLDSALAGADTGELFF.